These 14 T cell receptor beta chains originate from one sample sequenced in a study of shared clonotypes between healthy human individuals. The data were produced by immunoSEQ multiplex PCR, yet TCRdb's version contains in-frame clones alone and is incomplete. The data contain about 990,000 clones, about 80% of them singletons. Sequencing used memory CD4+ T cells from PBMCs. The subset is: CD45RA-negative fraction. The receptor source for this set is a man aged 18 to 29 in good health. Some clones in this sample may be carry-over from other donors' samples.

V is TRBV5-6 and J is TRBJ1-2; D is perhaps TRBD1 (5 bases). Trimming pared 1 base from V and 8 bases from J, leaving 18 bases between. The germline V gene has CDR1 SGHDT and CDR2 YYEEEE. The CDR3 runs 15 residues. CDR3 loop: CASSLNGALGGGYTF. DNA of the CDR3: TGTGCCAGCAGCTTGAACGGGGCCCTGGGAGGAGGCTACACCTTC.

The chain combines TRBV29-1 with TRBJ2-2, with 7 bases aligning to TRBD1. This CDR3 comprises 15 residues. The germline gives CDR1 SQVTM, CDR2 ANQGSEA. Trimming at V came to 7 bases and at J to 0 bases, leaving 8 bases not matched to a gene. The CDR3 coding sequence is TGCAGCGCTGCCCCACAGGGGACGAACACCGGGGAGCTGTTTTTT. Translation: CSAAPQGTNTGELFF.

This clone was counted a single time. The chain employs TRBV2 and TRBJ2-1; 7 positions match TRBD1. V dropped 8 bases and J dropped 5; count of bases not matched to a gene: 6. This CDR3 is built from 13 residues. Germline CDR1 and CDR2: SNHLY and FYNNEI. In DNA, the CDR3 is TGTGCCAGCGCCTGGACAGGAAACAATGAGCAGTTCTTC. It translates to CASAWTGNNEQFF.

The CDR3 region has the DNA TGTGCCAGCAGCCAGGGGGCAGGGCTAGGGTATGGCTACACCTTC. Protein: CASSQGAGLGYGYTF. V usage is TRBV9 and J usage is TRBJ1-2, with 8 positions matching TRBD1. CDR3 length: 15 residues. J lost 5 bases, V lost 4 bases, and 10 bases had no gene match. Looked up from germline, CDR1 is SGDLS and CDR2 is YYNGEE.

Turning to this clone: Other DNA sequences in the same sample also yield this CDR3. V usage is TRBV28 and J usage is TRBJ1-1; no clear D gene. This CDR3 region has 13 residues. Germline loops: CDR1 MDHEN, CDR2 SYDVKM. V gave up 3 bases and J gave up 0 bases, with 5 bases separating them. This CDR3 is CASSFSMNTEAFF. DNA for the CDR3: TGTGCCAGCAGTTTCTCCATGAACACTGAAGCTTTCTTT.

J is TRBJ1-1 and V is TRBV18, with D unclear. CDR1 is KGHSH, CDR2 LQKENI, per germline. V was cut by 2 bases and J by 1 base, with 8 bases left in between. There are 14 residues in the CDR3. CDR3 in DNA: TGTGCCAGCTCACCAGACCCCGAGAACACTGAAGCTTTCTTT. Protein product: CASSPDPENTEAFF.

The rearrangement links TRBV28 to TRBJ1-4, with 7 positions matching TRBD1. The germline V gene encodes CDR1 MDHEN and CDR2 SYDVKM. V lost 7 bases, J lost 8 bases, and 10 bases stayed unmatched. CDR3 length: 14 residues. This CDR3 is CASNTPGGDEKLFF. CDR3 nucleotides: TGTGCCAGCAACACCCCAGGGGGGGACGAAAAACTGTTTTTT.

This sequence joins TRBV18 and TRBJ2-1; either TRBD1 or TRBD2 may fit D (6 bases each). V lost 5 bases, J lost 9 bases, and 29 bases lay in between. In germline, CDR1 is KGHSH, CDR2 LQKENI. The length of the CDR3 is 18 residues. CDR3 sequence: CASSSRRAGTPEGVEQFF. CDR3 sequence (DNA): TGTGCCAGCTCATCACGAAGGGCCGGGACTCCCGAGGGGGTTGAGCAGTTCTTC.

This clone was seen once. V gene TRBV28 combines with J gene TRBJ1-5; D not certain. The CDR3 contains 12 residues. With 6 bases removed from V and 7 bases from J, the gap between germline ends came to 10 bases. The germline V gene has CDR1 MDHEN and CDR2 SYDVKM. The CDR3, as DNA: TGTGCCAGCAGGCTCGTTAGCCAGCCCCAGCATTTT. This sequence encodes CASRLVSQPQHF. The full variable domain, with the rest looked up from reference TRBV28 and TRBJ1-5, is DVKVTQSSRYLVKRTGEKVFLECVQDMDHENMFWYRQDPGLGLRLIYFSYDVKMKEKGDIPEGYSVSREKKERFSLILESASTNQTSMYLCASRLVSQPQHFGDGTRLSIL.

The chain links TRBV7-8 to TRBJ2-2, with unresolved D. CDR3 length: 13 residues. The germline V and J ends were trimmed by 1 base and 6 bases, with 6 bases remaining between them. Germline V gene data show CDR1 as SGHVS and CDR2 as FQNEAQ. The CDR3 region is CASSLVLAGELFF. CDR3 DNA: TGTGCCAGCAGCTTAGTTTTGGCCGGGGAGCTGTTTTTT.

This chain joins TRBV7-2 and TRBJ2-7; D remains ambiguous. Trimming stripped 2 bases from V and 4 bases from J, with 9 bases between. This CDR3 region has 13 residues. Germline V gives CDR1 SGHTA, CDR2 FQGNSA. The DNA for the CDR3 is TGTGCCAGCAGCTTAAACGGGCCGTACGAGCAGTACTTC. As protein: CASSLNGPYEQYF. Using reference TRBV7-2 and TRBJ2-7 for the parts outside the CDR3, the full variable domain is GAGVSQSPSNKVTEKGKDVELRCDPISGHTALYWYRQSLGQGLEFLIYFQGNSAPDKSGLPSDRFSAERTGGSVSTLTIQRTQQEDSAVYLCASSLNGPYEQYFGPGTRLTVT.

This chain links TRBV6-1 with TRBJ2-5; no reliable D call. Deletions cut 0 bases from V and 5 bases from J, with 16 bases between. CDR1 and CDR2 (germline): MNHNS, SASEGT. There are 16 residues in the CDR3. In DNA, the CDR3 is TGTGCCAGCAGTGAAGCGGGTGGGGTCCGGTGGGAGACCCAGTACTTC. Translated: CASSEAGGVRWETQYF.

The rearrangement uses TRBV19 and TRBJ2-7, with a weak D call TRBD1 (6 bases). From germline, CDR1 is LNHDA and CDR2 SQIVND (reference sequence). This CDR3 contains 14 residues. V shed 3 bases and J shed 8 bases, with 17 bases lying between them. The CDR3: CASSMNRQDEKQYF. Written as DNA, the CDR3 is TGTGCCAGTAGTATGAACCGACAGGATGAAAAGCAGTACTTC.

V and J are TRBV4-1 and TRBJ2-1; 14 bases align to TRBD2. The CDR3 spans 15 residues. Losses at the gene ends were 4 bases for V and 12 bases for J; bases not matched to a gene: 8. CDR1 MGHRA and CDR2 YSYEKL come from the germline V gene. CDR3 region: CASSLGLAGGTGQFF. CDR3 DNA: TGCGCCAGCAGCCTTGGACTAGCGGGGGGAACCGGGCAGTTCTTC.